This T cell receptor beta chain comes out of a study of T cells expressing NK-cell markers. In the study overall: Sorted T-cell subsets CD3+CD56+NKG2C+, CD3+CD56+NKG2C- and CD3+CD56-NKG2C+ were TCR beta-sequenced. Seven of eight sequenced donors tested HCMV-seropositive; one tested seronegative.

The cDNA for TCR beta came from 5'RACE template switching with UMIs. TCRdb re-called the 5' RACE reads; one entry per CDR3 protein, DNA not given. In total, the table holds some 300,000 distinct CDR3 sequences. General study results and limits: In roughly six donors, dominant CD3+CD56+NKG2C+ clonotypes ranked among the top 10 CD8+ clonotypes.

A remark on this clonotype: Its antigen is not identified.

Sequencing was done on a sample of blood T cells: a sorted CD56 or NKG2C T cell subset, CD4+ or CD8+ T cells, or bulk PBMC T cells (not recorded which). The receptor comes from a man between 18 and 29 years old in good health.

The CDR3 here is CASSQEGAGELFF. The V and J genes are TRBV12-3 or TRBV12-4 and TRBJ2-2; TCRdb indicates TRBD1, and absent DNA this call remains unverified. The length of the CDR3 is 13 residues.